One sample yielded the 15 T cell receptor beta chains listed below, sequenced in a study of blood T cell repertoires in COVID-19. TCRdb keeps only in-frame clones here, not all; method: immunoSEQ multiplex PCR. The sample has fewer than 350,000 clones, roughly 90% seen once; the top ten hold about 12%. The sequenced sample consisted of peripheral blood. These receptors all stem from a woman in her 30s with COVID-19, enrolled during active disease.

The rearrangement joins TRBV15 to TRBJ2-7; TRBD2 is a possible D gene (5 bases). Germline V gene data show CDR1 as LNHNV and CDR2 as YYDKDF (reference sequence). Trimming stripped 1 base from V and 3 bases from J, with 13 bases between. This CDR3 spans 15 amino acids. CDR3 sequence: CATSRARGLYYEQYF. The CDR3, as DNA: TGTGCCACCAGCAGAGCTAGAGGGCTATACTACGAGCAGTACTTC.

V and J are TRBV19 and TRBJ1-1, with D perhaps TRBD1 (5 bases). V was clipped by 9 bases and J by 1 base, with 9 bases between them. The length of the CDR3 is 12 residues. From germline, CDR1 is LNHDA and CDR2 SQIVND (reference sequence). CDR3 sequence reads: CASITGNTEAFF. As DNA, the CDR3 is TGTGCCAGCATAACAGGGAACACTGAAGCTTTCTTT.

The CDR3 sequence: CASSESSGVVSYEQYF. The CDR3 coding sequence is TGCGCCAGCAGTGAGTCGTCAGGGGTGGTCTCCTACGAGCAGTACTTC. The chain combines TRBV10-2 with TRBJ2-7; the D gene is possibly TRBD1 (6 bases). V was shortened by 0 bases and J by 0 bases, with 12 bases between the two germline ends. The CDR3 extends over 16 amino acids. In germline, CDR1 is WSHSY, CDR2 SAAADI.

The V and J genes are TRBV7-9 and TRBJ2-5; tentative D call: TRBD2 (6 bases). V was clipped by 4 bases and J by 5 bases, with 20 bases between them. Germline V lookup: CDR1 SEHNR, CDR2 FQNEAQ (reference sequence). The CDR3 has 16 amino acids. CDR3 loop: CASSSPPGRERETQYF. In DNA form, the CDR3 reads TGTGCCAGCAGCTCCCCTCCGGGACGGGAGAGGGAGACCCAGTACTTC.

The CDR3 loop is CASTGGRETQYF. As DNA, the CDR3 is TGTGCCAGTACGGGGGGGAGGGAGACCCAGTACTTC. The chain recombines TRBV6-6 with TRBJ2-5; 8 bases line up with TRBD2. The germline gives CDR1 MNHNY, CDR2 SVGAGI (reference sequence). The CDR3 contains 12 residues. V was pared by 9 bases and J by 5 bases, with 5 bases of the junction left unmatched.

The chain couples TRBV15 to TRBJ2-7, with 7 positions matching TRBD1. Germline CDR1 LNHNV, CDR2 YYDKDF (reference sequence). This CDR3 has 14 residues. V trimming: 3 bases; J trimming: 4 bases; junction bases outside the gene matches: 6. CDR3 region: CATSRDQTGYEQYF. The CDR3 DNA reads as TGTGCCACCAGCAGGGACCAGACAGGGTACGAGCAGTACTTC.

V gene TRBV4-1 combines with J gene TRBJ2-2, with a weak D call TRBD2 (6 bases). The germline V and J ends were trimmed by 3 bases and 6 bases, with 20 bases remaining between them. This CDR3 has 17 residues. CDR1 MGHRA and CDR2 YSYEKL come from the germline V gene. The CDR3 loop reads CASSQPFQGRRAGELFF. CDR3 DNA sequence: TGCGCCAGCAGCCAGCCCTTTCAGGGAAGGAGGGCCGGGGAGCTGTTTTTT.

The V and J genes are TRBV21-1 and TRBJ2-1; the tabulated D call, TRBD1, remains unverified against the DNA. TRBV21-1 is a known pseudogene. The CDR3 covers 17 residues. CDR3 DNA sequence: TGTGCCAGCAGCTCCCCTTCAGACAGGTACCCCGGCAATGAGCAGTTCTTC. Translation: CASSSPSDRYPGNEQFF.

The rearrangement joins TRBV27 to TRBJ1-1; D not certain. The V end lost 8 bases, the J end lost 2 bases, and 12 bases lay between the germline ends. The CDR3 totals 13 residues. Germline V gene sequence: CDR1 MNHEY, CDR2 SMNVEV (reference sequence). As DNA, the CDR3 is TGTGCCAGCGGTGGCAGTTCAAACACTGAAGCTTTCTTT. Its protein is CASGGSSNTEAFF.

This chain uses TRBV28 with TRBJ1-3; a weak D match, TRBD1 (5 bases). The CDR3 runs to 14 residues. V lost 2 bases and J 5 bases, leaving 10 bases between the germline ends. Germline CDR1 reads MDHEN; CDR2 reads SYDVKM. CDR3 sequence reads: CASSLEGRRNTIYF. The CDR3 DNA reads as TGTGCCAGCAGTTTAGAGGGGAGGAGAAACACCATATATTTT.

The chain links TRBV4-2 to TRBJ2-5, with TRBD2 identical over 11 bases. The germline V gene encodes CDR1 LGHNA and CDR2 YNFKEQ. This CDR3 has 15 residues. Trimming removed 3 bases from V and 3 bases from J; junction bases left unmatched: 3. The CDR3 coding sequence is TGTGCCAGCAGCCACCTACTAGCGGGGGAAGAGACCCAGTACTTC. Residues: CASSHLLAGEETQYF.

The chain links TRBV3-1 (or the pseudogene TRBV3-2) to TRBJ2-3; 13 nucleotides line up with TRBD2. CDR1 LGHDT and CDR2 YNNKEL come from the germline V gene (reference sequence). V shed 3 bases and J 5 bases; nucleotides not matched to a gene: 5. The CDR3 extends over 16 amino acids. The CDR3 here is CASSHGTSGVVDTQYF. The CDR3 DNA sequence: TGTGCCAGCAGCCACGGGACTAGCGGGGTGGTAGATACGCAGTATTTT.

V and J are TRBV2 and TRBJ1-2, with D tentatively TRBD1 (5 bases). Germline assignment: CDR1 SNHLY and CDR2 FYNNEI. V lost 1 base and J 9 bases, leaving 12 bases between the germline ends. The CDR3 extends over 13 amino acids. In nucleotides, the CDR3 is TGTGCCAGCAGTGAAGGGACATTTACTAGCTACACCTTC. As protein: CASSEGTFTSYTF.

At least ten counts were recorded for this clone. The CDR3 region has the DNA TGTGCCAGCAGAACCGGACAGGGTTCGCGTGGCTACACCTTC. Its protein product is CASRTGQGSRGYTF. The chain carries TRBV5-4 and TRBJ1-2; TRBD1 agrees at 8 bases. CDR1 SGHNT and CDR2 YYREEE come from the germline V gene (reference sequence). V shed 5 bases, J shed 7 bases, and the junction held 10 bases outside the gene matches. This CDR3 has 14 residues.

With regard to this clone: A junction end diverges from the germline sequence, so it may reflect a read error. The V call is TRBV2, the J call TRBJ2-7; 10 bases fit TRBD2. This CDR3 has 14 amino acids. Germline V gene lookup returns CDR1 SNHLY and CDR2 FYNNEI. The CDR3 sequence: CARSGPSGGYEQYF. DNA of the CDR3: TGTGCCAGAAGTGGGCCTAGCGGGGGTTACGAGCAGTACTTC.